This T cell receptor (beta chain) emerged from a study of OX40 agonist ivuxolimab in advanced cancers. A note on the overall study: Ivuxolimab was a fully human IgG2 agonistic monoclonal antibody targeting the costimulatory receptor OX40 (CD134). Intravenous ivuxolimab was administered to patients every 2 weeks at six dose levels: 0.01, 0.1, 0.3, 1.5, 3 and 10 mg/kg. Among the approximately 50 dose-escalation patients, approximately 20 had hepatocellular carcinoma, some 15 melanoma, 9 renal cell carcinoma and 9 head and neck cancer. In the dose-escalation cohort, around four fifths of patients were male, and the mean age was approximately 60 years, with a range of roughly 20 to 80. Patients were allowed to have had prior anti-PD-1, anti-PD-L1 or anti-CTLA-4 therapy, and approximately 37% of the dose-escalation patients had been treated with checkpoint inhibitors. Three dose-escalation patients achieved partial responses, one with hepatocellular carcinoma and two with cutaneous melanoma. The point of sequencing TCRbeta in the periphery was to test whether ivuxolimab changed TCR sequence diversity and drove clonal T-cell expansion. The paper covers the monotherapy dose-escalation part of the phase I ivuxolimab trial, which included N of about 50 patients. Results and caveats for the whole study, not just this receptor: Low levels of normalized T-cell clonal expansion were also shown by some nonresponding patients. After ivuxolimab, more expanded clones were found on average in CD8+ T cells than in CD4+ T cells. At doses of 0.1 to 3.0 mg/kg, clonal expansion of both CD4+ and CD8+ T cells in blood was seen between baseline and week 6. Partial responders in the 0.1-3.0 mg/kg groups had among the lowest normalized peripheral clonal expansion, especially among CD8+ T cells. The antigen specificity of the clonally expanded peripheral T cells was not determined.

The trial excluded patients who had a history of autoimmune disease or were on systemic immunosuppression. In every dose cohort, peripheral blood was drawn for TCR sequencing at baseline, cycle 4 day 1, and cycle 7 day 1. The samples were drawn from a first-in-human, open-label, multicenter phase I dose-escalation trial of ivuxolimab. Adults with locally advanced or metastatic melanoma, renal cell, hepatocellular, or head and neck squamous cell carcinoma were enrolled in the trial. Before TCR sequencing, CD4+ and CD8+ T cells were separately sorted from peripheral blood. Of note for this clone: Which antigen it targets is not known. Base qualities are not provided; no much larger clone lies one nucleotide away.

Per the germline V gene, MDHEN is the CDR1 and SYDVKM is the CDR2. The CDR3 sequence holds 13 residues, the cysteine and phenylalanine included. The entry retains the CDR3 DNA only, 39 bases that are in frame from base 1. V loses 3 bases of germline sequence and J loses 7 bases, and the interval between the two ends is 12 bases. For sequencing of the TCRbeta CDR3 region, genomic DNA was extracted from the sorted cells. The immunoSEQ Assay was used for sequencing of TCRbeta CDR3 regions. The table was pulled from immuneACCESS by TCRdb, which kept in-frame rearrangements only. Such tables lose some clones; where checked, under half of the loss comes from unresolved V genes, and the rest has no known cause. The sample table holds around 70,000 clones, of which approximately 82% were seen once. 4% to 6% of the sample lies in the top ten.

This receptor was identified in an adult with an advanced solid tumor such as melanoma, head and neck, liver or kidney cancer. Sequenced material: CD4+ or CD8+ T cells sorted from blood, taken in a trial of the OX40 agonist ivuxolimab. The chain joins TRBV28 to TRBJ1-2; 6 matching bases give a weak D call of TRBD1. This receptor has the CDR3 CASSLAGASGYTF. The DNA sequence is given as TGTGCCAGCAGTTTGGCAGGGGCATCTGGCTACACCTTC.